This TCR beta chain originates from a study of cytomegalovirus exposure and HLA in healthy donors (dated by TCRdb to 2015 to 2018). About the full investigation: An earlier analysis of some 600 of the donors reported 250 to 350 Gb of sequence data and around 110 million unique TCR beta sequences obtained from about 180 million T cells. An early release that covered fewer than 800 HLA-typed donors contained approximately 290 gigabases of sequencing data and 85 million to 100 million unique TCR sequences. Of the roughly 430 genotyped donors, approximately 83% fell in the genetic ancestry cluster associated with self-reported Caucasian donors. The aim of the study was to test whether cataloging public T cell receptors could identify signatures of past pathogen exposure. The T cell repertoires of 666 subjects were profiled by immunosequencing and related to cytomegalovirus serostatus. In addition to the first cohort of 666 subjects, a separate validation cohort of 120 different subjects was used. To predict cytomegalovirus infection status, the study combined high-throughput TCR immunosequencing, statistical association of individual TCRs with disease status, and machine learning. A later analysis re-examined previously published TCR beta repertoires from more than 600 donors and added high-resolution HLA genotyping to investigate patterns of TCR occurrence. Rather than using new phenotypic data, the later analysis identified candidate immune exposures from TCR beta sequences and from how often those sequences occurred across donors. An earlier analysis of some 600 of the donors applied high-throughput TCR beta sequencing to assess whether each TCR beta V gene segment acted as functional or pseudogenic. Donor age, sex, ethnicity and CMV serostatus were collected together with the repertoire data. A later genetic analysis used genome-wide SNP genotypes for 398 of the 666 donors, treating that subset as a discovery cohort. All discovery cohort repertoires had been generated using a single sequencing platform. Both class I and class II loci were covered by HLA typing, at four-digit resolution. The number of typed donors differed by locus: about 629-630 for A, B, C, DRB1 and DQB1; some 500 for DQA1; 606 for DPA1; and roughly 450 for DPB1. Roughly 5 DR-DQ haplotypes were handled as single units for association and clustering, since linkage in the cohort was strong. Across 300 to 400 genotyped donors of the cohort, an average of about 240,000 unique TCR beta nucleotide sequences per donor were sequenced, and around 19% of those sequences were non-productive.

In total, roughly 670 healthy bone marrow donors made up the cohort. At the time of sampling, every cohort member was nominally healthy, though immune exposures that went unrecorded were likely present. The donor was CMV seronegative and was included in the group of hundreds of seronegative cohort members. Each donor provided a peripheral blood sample, and peripheral blood mononuclear cells were used for TCR beta sequencing. Genomic DNA was extracted from the blood cell samples with the Qiagen DNeasy Blood Extraction Kit. Libraries were prepared through the immunoSEQ multiplex PCR assay. A mixture of 60 forward primers for TCR Vbeta segments and 13 reverse primers for TCR Jbeta segments was used in the multiplex PCR. The CDR3 region of rearranged TCR beta genes was amplified from genomic DNA with a multiplex PCR assay. The Illumina HiSeq System was used to sequence the amplified TCR beta libraries as 87-base-pair reads. As for the authors' bioinformatics: In a later analysis, tens of millions of unique TCR beta chains were counted across the roughly 670 repertoires, and roughly 9.9 million of these chains were shared by at least two donors. To remove PCR and sequencing errors, raw reads were error-corrected and collapsed into unique sequences using a nearest-neighbor algorithm that merged closely related sequences. V, D and J gene segments were assigned by aligning CDR3 sequences to IMGT reference sequences. Each retained sequence needed at least a six-nucleotide match to both a V gene segment and a J gene segment. A rearrangement was called productive if the CDR3 had no stop codons and remained in frame with V and J, and every other rearrangement was called non-productive. CDR3 was defined according to IMGT convention as the region running from the second conserved V-encoded cysteine to the conserved J-encoded phenylalanine. The earlier analysis of approximately 500 of the donors excluded sequences that lacked an unambiguous match to a single V gene segment. An earlier analysis of 587 of the donors classified V segments as functional when productive rearrangements were above 56.7% and as segregating when the standard deviation between donors was above 5%. A statistical classification framework was built to diagnose cytomegalovirus status from the catalog of TCR beta chain sequences. In a later analysis, TCR nucleotide sequences were compared against IMGT/GENE-DB human TR gene sequences so that V and J genes could be assigned. Using the TCRdist pipeline, a later analysis assigned CDR3 sequences along with most-parsimonious VDJ recombination scenarios. A later analysis defined each TCR beta chain by its CDR3 amino acid sequence plus V-gene family, and excluded reads lacking a unique V-gene family. In a later analysis, 450 to 600 highly shared, low-generation-probability nucleotide sequences were removed to address suspected cross-contamination and a sequencing artifact. A later analysis calculated a clonal expansion index for each public chain from normalized within-repertoire ranks of inferred template counts. In a later analysis, generation probabilities were computed with a VDJ recombination model fitted to out-of-frame rearrangements, and the resulting probabilities were checked against IGoR. Hypergeometric tests were used in a later analysis to score TCR-TCR, TCR-HLA and TCR-CMV co-occurrence, with a repertoire-size bias correction applied to the TCR pairs. To estimate false discovery rates, a later analysis permuted the HLA or CMV assignments 20 times. In a later analysis, co-occurring TCRs were grouped using DBSCAN, with TCRdist sequence similarity added in when clustering inside HLA-allele-positive subsets. Repertoires with fewer than 30,000 or more than 120,000 public chains were left out of co-occurrence clustering, as were about five repertoires with anomalous nucleotide sharing. The table comes from immuneACCESS by way of TCRdb, which keeps in-frame sequences with V and J called. Part of the clones is missing from these tables; in studies checked, under half for an unresolved V gene and the rest for unknown reasons. That table furnishes V, J and clone size, whereas the DNA furnished D and trimming. The sample data list 210,000 or so clones, and roughly 85% of these were observed just once. 0.24% of the sample is taken by the ten largest.

Points on this clone: Its specific antigen is unknown. Base quality data are lacking; no much larger clone is found one base away. Other DNA sequences from this sample encode an identical CDR3 as well.

Study-wide findings and limitations: A further reported finding was that TCR beta sequences accurately predicted the HLA-A and HLA-B alleles for most subjects in the first cohort. A few of the identified cytomegalovirus-associated TCR beta chains were confirmed in vitro to be specific for cytomegalovirus antigens. Several of the top co-occurrence clusters appeared to be linked to parvovirus B19, influenza, CMV and Epstein-Barr virus, according to a later analysis. Because HLA typing was unavailable for some donors at each locus, only the typed subset was used in association tests. Roughly uniform sequencing depth across donors was assumed in presence/absence analyses, although this assumption may not hold. It was suggested by the authors that the approach could potentially be generalized to other disease states and immunological phenotypes. Cytomegalovirus status was reported to be diagnosed by the classifier with high specificity and sensitivity in both the original and validation cohorts. Because counts were too low, about 15 rarely observed V segments, including chromosome 9 orphons, were left out of the earlier analysis of some 600 of the donors. Only TCR beta chains were sequenced in this cohort, and the absence of alpha or paired-chain data limited detectable features. The study listed approximately 150 TCR beta chains as associated with cytomegalovirus. The only immune exposure information available for the cohort was CMV serostatus. An association between a missense DCLRE1C variant and V-gene and J-gene trimming of TCR beta chains was found in a later genetic analysis and replicated in an independent cohort. A later analysis found that TCR association rates varied across HLA loci, with DRB1 alleles showing the most associated TCRs and HLA-C alleles the fewest. While some public TCRs were present in many individuals, most TCR sequences turned up only very rarely across donors. In a later analysis, most CMV-associated TCR beta chains were found to appear HLA-restricted, with HLA associations seemingly driven largely by CMV exposure. Linkage disequilibrium might explain the correlated functional status among segregating V segments, but an unknown experimental factor could not be ruled out. In an earlier analysis of 500 to 650 of the donors, most TCR beta V segments appeared in productive rearrangements about 87% or about 30% of the time, broadly matching IMGT annotations. In a later analysis, HLA-associated TCR beta chains were found to be more clonally expanded and to have lower generation probabilities than equally common non-associated chains. A group of highly shared sequence variants was considered likely to be a technical artifact of the sequencing pipeline. A later genetic analysis reported fewer N-insertions in productive TCRs among donors in an Asian-associated ancestry cluster than the roughly 640-donor mean. In a later analysis, 15,000 to 20,000 TCR beta sequences were associated with specific HLA alleles at a false discovery rate of 0.05. When HLA alleles, especially DR and DQ, strongly co-occurred, attributing TCR associations to individual alleles was difficult.

Specimen: PBMCs. This sequence was found in a girl aged 2 to 10 in good health and CMV-seronegative.

The bases are TGTGCCAGTAGTAACCCGACCACAGGGGTGCGCGGCTACACCTTC. Its coded protein is CASSNPTTGVRGYTF. The rearranged segments are TRBV19 and TRBJ1-2, and 7 junctional nucleotides match TRBD1. The germline V and J ends show losses of 4 bases and 8 bases respectively, and no gene match explains 13 bases of the junction. Including cysteine and phenylalanine, the CDR3 has 15 amino acids. The read is trimmed to its CDR3 DNA, 45 bases read in frame from base 1. From a lookup of the germline V gene (reference sequence), CDR1 and CDR2 are LNHDA and SQIVND. When the CDR3 is completed using the reference TRBV19 and TRBJ1-2 genes on either side, the full variable domain is DGGITQSPKYLFRKEGQNVTLSCEQNLNHDAMYWYRQDPGQGLRLIYYSQIVNDFQKGDIAEGYSVSREKKESFPLTVTSAQKNPTAFYLCASSNPTTGVRGYTFGSGTRLTVV.